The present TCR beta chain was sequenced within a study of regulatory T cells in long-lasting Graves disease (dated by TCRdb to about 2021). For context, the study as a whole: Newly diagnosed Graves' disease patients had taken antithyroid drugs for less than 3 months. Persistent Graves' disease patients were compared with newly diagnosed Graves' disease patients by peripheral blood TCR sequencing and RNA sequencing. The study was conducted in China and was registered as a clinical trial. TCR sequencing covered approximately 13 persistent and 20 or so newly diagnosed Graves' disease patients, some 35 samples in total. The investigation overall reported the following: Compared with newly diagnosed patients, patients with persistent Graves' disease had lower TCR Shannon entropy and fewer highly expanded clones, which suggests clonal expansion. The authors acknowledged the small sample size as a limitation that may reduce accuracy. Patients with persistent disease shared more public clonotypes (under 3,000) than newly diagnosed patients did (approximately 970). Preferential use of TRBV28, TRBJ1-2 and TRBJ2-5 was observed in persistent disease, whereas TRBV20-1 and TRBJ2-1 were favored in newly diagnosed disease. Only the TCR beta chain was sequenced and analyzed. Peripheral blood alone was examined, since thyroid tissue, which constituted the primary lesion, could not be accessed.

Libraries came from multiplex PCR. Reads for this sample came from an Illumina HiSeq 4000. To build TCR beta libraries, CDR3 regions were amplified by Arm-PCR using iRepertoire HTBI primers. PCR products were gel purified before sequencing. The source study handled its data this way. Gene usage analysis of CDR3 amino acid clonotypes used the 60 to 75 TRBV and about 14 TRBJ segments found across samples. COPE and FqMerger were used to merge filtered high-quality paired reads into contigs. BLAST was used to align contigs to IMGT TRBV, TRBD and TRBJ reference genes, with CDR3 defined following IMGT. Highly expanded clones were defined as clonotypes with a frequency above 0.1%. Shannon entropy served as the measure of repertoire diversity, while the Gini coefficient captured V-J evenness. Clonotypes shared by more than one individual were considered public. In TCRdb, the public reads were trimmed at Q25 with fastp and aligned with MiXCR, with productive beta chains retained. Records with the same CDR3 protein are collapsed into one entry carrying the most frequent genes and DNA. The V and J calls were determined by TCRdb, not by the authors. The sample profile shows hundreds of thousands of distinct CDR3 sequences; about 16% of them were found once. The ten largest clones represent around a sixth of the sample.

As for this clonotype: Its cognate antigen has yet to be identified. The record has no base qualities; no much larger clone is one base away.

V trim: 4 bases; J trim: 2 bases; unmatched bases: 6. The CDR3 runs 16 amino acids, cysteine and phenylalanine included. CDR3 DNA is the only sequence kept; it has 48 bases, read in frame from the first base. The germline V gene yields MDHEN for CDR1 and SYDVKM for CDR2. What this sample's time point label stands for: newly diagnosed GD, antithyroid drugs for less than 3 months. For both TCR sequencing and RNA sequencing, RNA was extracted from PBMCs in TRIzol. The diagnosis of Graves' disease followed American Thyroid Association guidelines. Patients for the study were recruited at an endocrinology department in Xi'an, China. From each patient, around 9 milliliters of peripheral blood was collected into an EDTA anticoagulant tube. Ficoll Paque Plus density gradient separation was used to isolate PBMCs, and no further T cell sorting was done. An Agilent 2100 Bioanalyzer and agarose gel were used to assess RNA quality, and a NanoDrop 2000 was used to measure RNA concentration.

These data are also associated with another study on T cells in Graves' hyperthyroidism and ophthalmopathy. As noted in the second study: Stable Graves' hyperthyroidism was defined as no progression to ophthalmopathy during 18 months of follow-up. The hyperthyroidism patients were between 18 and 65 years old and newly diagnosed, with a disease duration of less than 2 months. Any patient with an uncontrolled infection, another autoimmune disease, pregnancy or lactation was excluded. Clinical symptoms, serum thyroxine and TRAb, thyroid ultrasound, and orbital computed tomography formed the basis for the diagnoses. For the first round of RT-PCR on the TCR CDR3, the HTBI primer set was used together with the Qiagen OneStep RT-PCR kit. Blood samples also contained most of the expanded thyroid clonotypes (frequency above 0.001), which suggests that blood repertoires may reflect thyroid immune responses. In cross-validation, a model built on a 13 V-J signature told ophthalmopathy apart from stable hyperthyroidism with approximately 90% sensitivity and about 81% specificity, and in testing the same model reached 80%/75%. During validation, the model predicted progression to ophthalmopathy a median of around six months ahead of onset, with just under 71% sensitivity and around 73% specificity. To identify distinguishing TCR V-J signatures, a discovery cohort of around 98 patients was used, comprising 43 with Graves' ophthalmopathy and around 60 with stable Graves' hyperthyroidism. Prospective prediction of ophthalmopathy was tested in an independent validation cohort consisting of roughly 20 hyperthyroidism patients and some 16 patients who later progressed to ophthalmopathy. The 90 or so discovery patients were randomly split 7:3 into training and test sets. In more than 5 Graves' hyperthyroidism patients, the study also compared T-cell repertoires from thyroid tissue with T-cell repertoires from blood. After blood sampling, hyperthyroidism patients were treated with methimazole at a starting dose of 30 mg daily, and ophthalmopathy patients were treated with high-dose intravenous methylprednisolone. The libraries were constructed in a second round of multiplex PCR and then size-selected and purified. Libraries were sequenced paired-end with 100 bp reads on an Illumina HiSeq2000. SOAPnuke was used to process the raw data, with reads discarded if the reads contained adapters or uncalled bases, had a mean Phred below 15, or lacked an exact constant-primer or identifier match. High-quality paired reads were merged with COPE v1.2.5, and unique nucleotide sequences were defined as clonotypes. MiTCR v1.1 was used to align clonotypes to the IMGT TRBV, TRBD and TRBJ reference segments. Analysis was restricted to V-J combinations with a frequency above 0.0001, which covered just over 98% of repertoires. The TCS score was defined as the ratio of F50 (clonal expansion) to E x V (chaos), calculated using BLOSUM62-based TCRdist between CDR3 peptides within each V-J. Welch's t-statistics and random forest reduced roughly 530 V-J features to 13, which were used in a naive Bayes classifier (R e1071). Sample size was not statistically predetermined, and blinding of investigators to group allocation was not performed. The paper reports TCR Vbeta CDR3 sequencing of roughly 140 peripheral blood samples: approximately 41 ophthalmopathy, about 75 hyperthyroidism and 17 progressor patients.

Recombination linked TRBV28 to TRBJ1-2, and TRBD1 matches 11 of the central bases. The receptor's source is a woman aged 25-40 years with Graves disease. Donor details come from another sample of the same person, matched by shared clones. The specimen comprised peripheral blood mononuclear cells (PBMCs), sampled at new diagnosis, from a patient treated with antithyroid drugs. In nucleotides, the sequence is TGTGCCAGCAGTTCACCCCGGGACAGGGGGAACTATGGCTACACCTTC. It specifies CASSSPRDRGNYGYTF.